What follows are 32 T cell receptor beta chains derived from one specimen sequenced in a study of blood T cell repertoires in COVID-19. Assay: immunoSEQ multiplex PCR; the TCRdb copy retains only in-frame clones and omits some. This table holds 250,000 or so clones, around 90% found once. Material for sequencing was peripheral blood. The receptors stem from a woman between 40 and 50 years old who had recovered from COVID-19.

The CDR3 is CASSKGQVITGELFF. CDR3 nucleotides: TGTGCCAGCAGCAAGGGACAGGTGATCACCGGGGAGCTGTTTTTT. The J gene is TRBJ2-2, the V gene TRBV7-6; 8 bases are a match to TRBD1. This CDR3 is built from 15 residues. V lost 5 bases and J lost 4; bases outside the gene matches: 6. Per germline, CDR1 SGHVS and CDR2 FNYEAQ.

CDR3 loop: CAWSEGDSDKPQYGYTF. The CDR3 DNA reads TGTGCCTGGAGTGAGGGGGACAGCGACAAACCCCAATATGGCTACACCTTC. This chain joins TRBV30 and TRBJ1-2; TRBD1 matches at 7 bases. The germline V gene has CDR1 GTSNPN and CDR2 SVGIG (reference sequence). The CDR3 is 17 residues long. Germline trimming cut 1 base from V and 5 bases from J; bases unmatched to any gene: 16.

The chain has TRBV5-1 and TRBJ2-6, with unresolved D. The germline V gene encodes CDR1 SGHRS and CDR2 YFSETQ. The germline V and J ends were trimmed by 0 bases and 1 base, with 11 bases remaining between them. The CDR3 totals 17 residues. The CDR3 loop reads CASSLASQASGANVLTF. The CDR3 DNA is TGCGCCAGCAGCTTGGCTTCTCAAGCGTCTGGGGCCAACGTCCTGACTTTC.

The rearrangement uses TRBV7-2 and TRBJ2-3; 13 bases agree with TRBD2. The J segment lost 2 bases and the V segment lost 1 base, leaving 3 bases of the junction unmatched. CDR1 is SGHTA, CDR2 FQGNSA, per germline. The CDR3 runs 17 residues. CDR3 coding DNA: TGTGCCAGCAGCTTAGGAGGACTAGCGGGAGCCACAGATACGCAGTATTTT. Translated, it gives CASSLGGLAGATDTQYF.

CDR3: CASSMGTGPYNEQFF. The CDR3 nucleotides read TGTGCCAGTAGTATGGGGACAGGCCCCTACAATGAGCAGTTCTTC. The J gene is TRBJ2-1, the V gene TRBV19, with 8 positions matching TRBD1. Germline V gives CDR1 LNHDA, CDR2 SQIVND (reference sequence). Trimming cost V 3 bases and J 2 bases; bases outside gene matches: 3. The CDR3 is 15 residues long.

This clone occurred once. J is TRBJ2-5 and V is TRBV11-2, with 10 bases aligning to TRBD2. The trim removed 3 bases at V and 4 bases at J, leaving 14 bases unmatched. The germline V gene encodes CDR1 SGHAT and CDR2 FQNNGV. There are 18 residues in the CDR3. CDR3 amino acids: CASSFRTPLAGVGETQYF. The CDR3 nucleotides read TGTGCCAGCAGCTTCCGCACCCCCCTAGCGGGAGTCGGAGAGACCCAGTACTTC.

This rearrangement joins TRBV24-1 to TRBJ2-6, with 7 bases aligning to TRBD2. The CDR3 runs 18 residues. Trimming at V came to 3 bases and at J to 0 bases, leaving 7 bases not matched to a gene. CDR1 is KGHDR and CDR2 is SFDVKD in the germline V gene. This chain's CDR3 is CATSDASGGVSGANVLTF. The CDR3, as DNA: TGTGCCACCAGTGATGCTAGCGGAGGAGTCTCTGGGGCCAACGTCCTGACTTTC.

The genes are TRBV11-1 and TRBJ1-4; TRBD1 might be the D (6 bases). The CDR3 runs 14 residues. The germline V gene has CDR1 SGHAT and CDR2 FQDESV (reference sequence). Deletions cut 5 bases from V and 2 bases from J, with 9 bases between. CDR3 in amino acids: CASSLTGTNEKLFF. The CDR3 DNA is TGTGCCAGCAGCCTAACAGGGACTAATGAAAAACTGTTTTTT.

This rearrangement joins TRBV2 to TRBJ2-4; maybe TRBD1 (7 bases). V lost 9 bases to trimming and J lost 1 base, with 22 bases between them. From germline, CDR1 is SNHLY and CDR2 FYNNEI. This CDR3 is built from 17 residues. CDR3 coding DNA: TGTGCCAGTCTGGCAGGGGGGTTTCTAGGCGCCAAAAACATTCAGTACTTC. It specifies CASLAGGFLGAKNIQYF.

V is TRBV9 and J is TRBJ2-1; no clear D gene. The CDR3 spans 14 residues. Germline CDR1 and CDR2: SGDLS and YYNGEE. V was clipped by 1 base and J by 0 bases, with 5 bases between them. The CDR3: CASSVTDSYNEQFF. Written as DNA, the CDR3 is TGTGCCAGCAGCGTAACAGACTCCTACAATGAGCAGTTCTTC.

The CDR3 reads CASSSLVISGANVLTF. In nucleotides, the CDR3 is TGTGCCAGCAGCTCCCTCGTTATCTCTGGGGCCAACGTCCTGACTTTC. The chain links TRBV11-2 to TRBJ2-6; D uncertain. V was pared by 4 bases and J by 0 bases, with 10 bases between. CDR1 is SGHAT, CDR2 FQNNGV, per germline. CDR3 length equals 16 residues.

This chain connects TRBV28 to TRBJ2-2, with unresolved D. The ends were cut back, 3 bases at V and 4 bases at J, with 15 bases in the middle. The CDR3 covers 16 residues. CDR1 MDHEN and CDR2 SYDVKM come from the germline V gene. CDR3 amino acids: CASSLGSRPTTGELFF. The CDR3 nucleotides are TGTGCCAGCAGTTTGGGCTCCCGACCGACCACCGGGGAGCTGTTTTTT.

Only one count was recorded for this clone. The chain has TRBV27 and TRBJ2-7; 9 positions agree with TRBD1. The CDR3 extends over 14 amino acids. Germline-derived CDR1 and CDR2 are MNHEY and SMNVEV (reference sequence). V lost 2 bases and J lost 2; bases outside the gene matches: 1. The CDR3 DNA reads TGTGCCAGCAGTTTAAGGGACAGGGCCTACGAGCAGTACTTC. Residues: CASSLRDRAYEQYF.

The chain couples TRBV5-1 to TRBJ2-5; possible D gene TRBD2, 5 bases. The germline V and J ends were trimmed by 4 bases and 5 bases, with 21 bases remaining between them. This CDR3 is 16 amino acids long. The V gene's germline CDR1 is SGHRS and CDR2 YFSETQ. CDR3 residues: CASSPSGGLPQETQYF. In nucleotides, the CDR3 is TGCGCCAGCAGCCCCTCTGGCGGGCTCCCCCAGGAGACCCAGTACTTC.

The CDR3 loop reads CSVGGPTGGYTF. In nucleotides, the CDR3 is TGCAGCGTTGGAGGACCAACAGGAGGCTACACCTTC. The rearrangement links TRBV29-1 to TRBJ1-2, with D possibly matching TRBD1 (5 bases). The CDR3 loop spans 12 amino acids. Trimming left V 4 bases short and J 8 bases short, with 14 bases between. CDR1 is SQVTM and CDR2 is ANQGSEA in the germline V gene.

This rearrangement joins TRBV5-1 to TRBJ2-2, with TRBD2 as a possible D gene (7 bases). Germline V gene data show CDR1 as SGHRS and CDR2 as YFSETQ. This CDR3 spans 14 amino acids. V lost 3 bases and J lost 4, with 10 bases in between. DNA of the CDR3: TGCGCCAGCAGCTCAGGGGAGGGCACCGGGGAGCTGTTTTTT. Protein sequence: CASSSGEGTGELFF.

In this sample, this clone turned up once. The chain recombines TRBV9 with TRBJ2-5; 7 bases map to TRBD1. J was trimmed by 0 bases and V by 0 bases; bases with no gene match: 5. The CDR3 is 16 amino acids. Looked up from germline, CDR1 is SGDLS and CDR2 is YYNGEE. Here the CDR3 reads CASSVAGGADQETQYF. Here the CDR3 DNA reads TGTGCCAGCAGCGTAGCAGGGGGAGCTGACCAAGAGACCCAGTACTTC.

The chain employs TRBV3-1 (or the pseudogene TRBV3-2) and TRBJ2-1; 7 bases align to TRBD2. Germline V gene sequence: CDR1 LGHDT, CDR2 YNNKEL (reference sequence). The length of the CDR3 is 12 residues. J was trimmed by 14 bases and V by 4 bases; bases with no gene match: 8. CDR3 protein: CASSPRGGTEFF. CDR3 DNA: TGTGCCAGCAGCCCCCGGGGAGGGACTGAGTTCTTC.

The chain links TRBV19 to TRBJ2-7; 7 bases match TRBD1. The CDR3 loop spans 14 amino acids. The V segment lost 6 bases and the J segment 7 bases; nucleotides outside the gene matches: 12. CDR1 is LNHDA, CDR2 SQIVND, per germline (reference sequence). CDR3 amino acids: CASRMGQWVGEQYF. CDR3 sequence (DNA): TGTGCCAGTAGGATGGGACAGTGGGTGGGGGAGCAGTACTTC.

The chain is built from TRBV7-9 and TRBJ2-1; 9 bases agree with TRBD2. The CDR3 is 17 residues long. Germline V lookup: CDR1 SEHNR, CDR2 FQNEAQ (reference sequence). V shed 5 bases, J shed 0 bases, and the junction held 8 bases outside the gene matches. CDR3 amino acids: CASSVRLAESSYNEQFF. The DNA of the CDR3 is TGTGCCAGCAGCGTGAGACTAGCGGAGAGCTCCTACAATGAGCAGTTCTTC.

This chain connects TRBV30 to TRBJ1-2; perhaps TRBD1 as D (5 bases). In germline, CDR1 is GTSNPN, CDR2 SVGIG (reference sequence). The length of the CDR3 is 15 residues. V was shortened by 1 base and J by 7 bases, with 19 bases between the two germline ends. The CDR3 region has the DNA TGTGCCTGGAGTGGTGGAGACGGCGGCCAGGGTGGCTACACCTTC. It is translated as CAWSGGDGGQGGYTF.

This chain uses TRBV5-1 with TRBJ1-6, with D perhaps matching TRBD1 (5 bases). Germline-derived CDR1 and CDR2 are SGHRS and YFSETQ. V was shortened by 0 bases and J by 2 bases, with 12 bases between the two germline ends. The CDR3 runs to 17 residues. For the CDR3, the DNA is TGCGCCAGCAGCTTGGAAGGCAGGGATACCTATAATTCACCCCTCCACTTT. Translation: CASSLEGRDTYNSPLHF.

The gene calls are TRBV30 and TRBJ2-5, with a tentative D call TRBD1 (5 bases). The CDR3 sequence is 13 residues long. Germline V gene data show CDR1 as GTSNPN and CDR2 as SVGIG (reference sequence). The V end was cut by 2 bases, the J end by 1 base, with 8 bases between. This chain's CDR3 is CAWSLGAQETQYF. The CDR3 nucleotides are TGTGCCTGGAGTCTAGGGGCCCAAGAGACCCAGTACTTC.

The CDR3 DNA reads as TGTGCCACCAGTGGTACCACTCGGGGACTAGCGGGAGAAGTCTCGTGGAATGAGCAGTTCTTC. Protein sequence: CATSGTTRGLAGEVSWNEQFF. V usage is TRBV24-1 and J usage is TRBJ2-1, with 14 bases identical to TRBD2. The CDR3 runs 21 residues. Germline V gives CDR1 KGHDR, CDR2 SFDVKD. V lost 5 bases to trimming and J lost 7 bases; unmatched junction nucleotides: 21.

The chain couples TRBV28 to TRBJ2-7; TRBD1 aligns across 7 bases. Germline V gene data show CDR1 as MDHEN and CDR2 as SYDVKM. This CDR3 has 15 residues. V lost 4 bases to trimming and J lost 1 base; unmatched junction nucleotides: 7. The CDR3: CASSSPGQPSYEQYF. Here the CDR3 DNA reads TGTGCCAGCAGTTCACCGGGACAGCCTTCCTACGAGCAGTACTTC.

This chain links TRBV6-5 with TRBJ2-2; weak D call: TRBD1 (6 bases). The germline V and J ends were trimmed by 0 bases and 2 bases, with 10 bases remaining between them. The CDR3 consists of 16 residues. Germline CDR1 MNHEY, CDR2 SVGAGI. The CDR3 is CASSYSPGDNTGELFF. CDR3 in DNA: TGTGCCAGCAGTTACTCCCCAGGGGACAACACCGGGGAGCTGTTTTTT.

The genes are TRBV9 and TRBJ1-5, with 7 bases lining up with TRBD1. Germline V gene data show CDR1 as SGDLS and CDR2 as YYNGEE. The length of the CDR3 is 13 residues. Trimming removed 2 bases from V and 7 bases from J; junction bases left unmatched: 3. Written as DNA, the CDR3 is TGTGCCAGCAGCGTGCGACAGGGCCAGCCCCAGCATTTT. Its protein product is CASSVRQGQPQHF. The full variable domain, its missing parts supplied by reference TRBV9 and TRBJ1-5, is DSGVTQTPKHLITATGQRVTLRCSPRSGDLSVYWYQQSLDQGLQFLIQYYNGEERAKGNILERFSAQQFPDLHSELNLSSLELGDSALYFCASSVRQGQPQHFGDGTRLSIL.

In this sample, this clone turned up once. The chain recombines TRBV24-1 with TRBJ1-2; 10 bases are shared with TRBD1. The V segment lost 5 bases and the J segment 7 bases; nucleotides outside the gene matches: 6. Germline V gene data show CDR1 as KGHDR and CDR2 as SFDVKD. This CDR3 has 14 residues. CDR3 nucleotide sequence: TGTGCCACCAGTGGCGGGACAGGGGCAGGTGGCTACACCTTC. Protein product: CATSGGTGAGGYTF.

This clone was picked up one time. The chain uses TRBV7-9 and TRBJ1-2; 9 positions match TRBD1. The CDR3 consists of 14 residues. The germline gives CDR1 SEHNR, CDR2 FQNEAQ (reference sequence). Germline trimming cut 4 bases from V and 7 bases from J; bases unmatched to any gene: 7. The CDR3 DNA follows: TGTGCCAGCAGCTGGGACAGGGCCGGGAGTGGCTACACCTTC. Its protein is CASSWDRAGSGYTF.

The V and J genes are TRBV7-2 and TRBJ2-1; D perhaps matches TRBD1 (6 bases). The CDR3 sequence is 14 residues long. V was cut by 2 bases and J by 8 bases, with 13 bases left in between. Germline CDR1 and CDR2: SGHTA and FQGNSA. CDR3 residues: CASSLTPRGDEQFF. In nucleotides, the CDR3 is TGTGCCAGCAGCTTAACCCCCAGGGGCGATGAGCAGTTCTTC.

V usage is TRBV5-1 and J usage is TRBJ1-6; no firm D call. V was trimmed by 4 bases and J by 7 bases, leaving 18 bases between them. CDR1 is SGHRS, CDR2 YFSETQ, per germline. The CDR3 sequence is 16 residues long. This chain's CDR3 is CASSRGEGIGNSPLHF. The DNA for the CDR3 is TGCGCCAGCAGCCGCGGAGAGGGAATAGGCAATTCACCCCTCCACTTT. The full variable domain, with the rest looked up from reference TRBV5-1 and TRBJ1-6, is KAGVTQTPRYLIKTRGQQVTLSCSPISGHRSVSWYQQTPGQGLQFLFEYFSETQRNKGNFPGRFSGRQFSNSRSEMNVSTLELGDSALYLCASSRGEGIGNSPLHFGNGTRLTVT.

The chain couples TRBV27 to TRBJ2-7; 10 bases match TRBD1. The V gene's germline CDR1 is MNHEY and CDR2 SMNVEV (reference sequence). V was pared by 4 bases and J by 4 bases, with 13 bases of the junction left unmatched. The CDR3 extends over 17 amino acids. This CDR3 is CASSSHAGTGDLYEQYF. CDR3 coding DNA: TGTGCCAGCAGTTCTCACGCCGGGACAGGGGACCTATACGAGCAGTACTTC.